What follows are 10 T cell receptor beta chains derived from one specimen sequenced in a study of T cell responses to AZD1222 COVID-19 vaccine. The method was immunoSEQ multiplex PCR; TCRdb's version includes in-frame clones alone and lacks a portion of them. This table holds 97,000 or so clones, 80% to 95% found once. The material sequenced was peripheral blood, taken 28 days after the second AZD1222 dose. The receptors come from an adult who received the AZD1222 COVID-19 vaccine.

The V gene is TRBV12-3 or TRBV12-4, the J gene TRBJ1-1; no clear D gene. Trimming took off 10 bases at V and 0 bases at J, with 12 bases between the two ends. The CDR3 runs to 13 residues. Here the CDR3 reads CATNDGMNTEAFF. DNA of the CDR3: TGTGCCACAAATGACGGGATGAACACTGAAGCTTTCTTT.

The chain's CDR3 is CASSFQGTGELFF. The CDR3, as DNA: TGCGCCAGCAGCTTCCAGGGTACCGGGGAGCTGTTTTTT. This chain joins TRBV5-1 and TRBJ2-2; the D gene is possibly TRBD1 (5 bases). This CDR3 comprises 13 residues. Germline-derived CDR1 and CDR2 are SGHRS and YFSETQ. The V end was cut by 2 bases, the J end by 5 bases, with 7 bases between. Full variable domain (rest looked up from reference TRBV5-1 and TRBJ2-2): KAGVTQTPRYLIKTRGQQVTLSCSPISGHRSVSWYQQTPGQGLQFLFEYFSETQRNKGNFPGRFSGRQFSNSRSEMNVSTLELGDSALYLCASSFQGTGELFFGEGSRLTVL.

The chain recombines TRBV6-5 with TRBJ2-7; TRBD2 agrees at 11 bases. J lost 3 bases, V lost 5 bases, and 6 bases had no gene match. The CDR3 is made up of 15 amino acids. The germline CDR1 and CDR2 sequences are MNHEY and SVGAGI. CDR3 protein: CASSPKTSGIYEQYF. DNA for the CDR3: TGTGCCAGCAGTCCGAAGACTAGCGGGATCTACGAGCAGTACTTC.

The CDR3 nucleotides read TGCGCCAGCAGCTCCGGGACCGGAGACACCATATATTTT. It is translated as CASSSGTGDTIYF. This chain joins TRBV5-1 and TRBJ1-3; D is possibly TRBD1 (5 bases). This CDR3 spans 13 amino acids. Germline assignment: CDR1 SGHRS and CDR2 YFSETQ. Trimming cost V 3 bases and J 8 bases, with 12 bases left between them.

This clone has a handful of counts. The rearrangement uses TRBV28 and TRBJ1-5, with a tentative D call TRBD1 (5 bases). This CDR3 spans 17 amino acids. Between the trimmed V and J ends, which lost 3 bases and 0 bases, there was a span of 15 bases. Per germline, CDR1 MDHEN and CDR2 SYDVKM. In DNA, the CDR3 is TGTGCCAGCAGTTTTTTTGTGCAGGGAGATAGCAATCAGCCCCAGCATTTT. It specifies CASSFFVQGDSNQPQHF.

The table lists this clone with a count of one. The chain carries TRBV28 and TRBJ2-7; D is possibly TRBD1 or TRBD2 (5 bases each). V gave up 6 bases and J gave up 5 bases, with 20 bases separating them. CDR1 and CDR2 from the germline V gene are MDHEN and SYDVKM. The CDR3 length is 15 residues. CDR3 sequence reads: CASRRYGGAGNEQYF. In DNA, the CDR3 is TGTGCCAGCAGGCGATATGGGGGAGCAGGAAACGAGCAGTACTTC.

This clone was detected only once. The chain combines TRBV5-1 with TRBJ2-2; D remains ambiguous. CDR3 length: 12 residues. The V end was cut by 6 bases, the J end by 0 bases, with 3 bases between. Germline CDR1 reads SGHRS; CDR2 reads YFSETQ. The CDR3 is CASNTNTGELFF. The CDR3 DNA is TGCGCCAGCAACACGAACACCGGGGAGCTGTTTTTT.

The V call is TRBV18, the J call TRBJ1-2; no firm D call. V shed 3 bases and J shed 8 bases, with 16 bases lying between them. CDR1 KGHSH and CDR2 LQKENI come from the germline V gene. The CDR3 length is 14 residues. CDR3 DNA sequence: TGTGCCAGCTCACCCTCTGACTCAGTCGAGGGCTACACCTTC. Encoded protein: CASSPSDSVEGYTF.

The chain uses TRBV6-5 and TRBJ2-4; 9 bases map to TRBD1. CDR1 is MNHEY, CDR2 SVGAGI, per germline. Germline trimming cut 6 bases from V and 7 bases from J; bases unmatched to any gene: 10. The CDR3 has 15 amino acids. DNA for the CDR3: TGTGCCAGCAGAGCTACAGGGGGCAGGGGGAACATTCAGTACTTC. Amino acid sequence: CASRATGGRGNIQYF.

V usage is TRBV19 and J usage is TRBJ1-1; D is undetermined. There are 13 residues in the CDR3. V dropped 4 bases and J dropped 6 bases, with 12 bases sitting between them. The germline V gene encodes CDR1 LNHDA and CDR2 SQIVND (reference sequence). CDR3 protein: CASSTHFAPEAFF. The CDR3 DNA reads TGTGCCAGTAGTACTCACTTTGCCCCTGAAGCTTTCTTT.